A selection of T cell receptor beta chains follows, all from one sample in a study of control samples from healthy donors and cancer patients. Some clones are missing from TCRdb's copy, which holds only in-frame ones; the method was immunoSEQ multiplex PCR. In the table there are about 95,000 clones, around four fifths of which are singletons. Sequenced sample: blood. Receptor source: a man aged 25 to 40 in good health. Both conserved end residues are part of each CDR3. The D gene is left open where the match is weak. Size tells how often a clone was seen (once, few, many) or the class of an expanded clone, and some rows leave it out.

clone_size d_call j_call v_call cdr3_nt cdr3_aa
- TRBD2 TRBJ2-5 TRBV19 TGTGCCAGTAGTATATGGGCTACGGGGGGACGGGAGACCCAGTACTTC CASSIWATGGRETQYF
- - TRBJ1-2 TRBV7-9 TGTGCCAGCAGCTCTCACAGGGAATACAACTATGGCTACACCTTC CASSSHREYNYGYTF
- - TRBJ2-7 TRBV9 TGTGCCAGCAGCGTAGAGGGGGGGTTCTACGAGCAGTACTTC CASSVEGGFYEQYF
- - TRBJ1-6 TRBV7-2 TGTGCCAGCAGCTTAGTATCACCCCTCCACTTT CASSLVSPLHF
- TRBD1 TRBJ1-1 TRBV7-2 TGTGCCAGCAGCCACTATATCTCGACGGGACAGGATCAAGCTTTCTTT CASSHYISTGQDQAFF
- - TRBJ1-4 TRBV14 TGTGCCAGCAGCCCCCGGGGGGGAGCAACTAATGAAAAACTGTTTTTT CASSPRGGATNEKLFF
- TRBD2 TRBJ2-3 TRBV3-1/TRBV3-2 TGTGCCAGCAGCCAACTGACTAGCGGCACAGATACGCAGTATTTT CASSQLTSGTDTQYF
- - TRBJ1-3 TRBV5-1 TGCGCCAGCAGCTTGGAGGCAGGCGGAGGAAACACCATATATTTT CASSLEAGGGNTIYF
- - TRBJ1-6 TRBV6-4 TGTGCCAGCAGTGACTCGGGGGGGATGAAATGTAATTCACCCCTCCACTTT CASSDSGGMKCNSPLHF
- TRBD2 TRBJ2-5 TRBV4-2 TGTGCCAGCAGCCAATTAAGCGGGGGGGTAGAGACCCAGTACTTC CASSQLSGGVETQYF
- TRBD2 TRBJ2-2 TRBV11-2 TGTGCCAGCAGCTCCGGACTAGCGGGGTCCTCGAACACCGGGGAGCTGTTTTTT CASSSGLAGSSNTGELFF
- - TRBJ1-1 TRBV19 TGTGCCACCCACACGAGGGCTGAAGCTTTCTTT CATHTRAEAFF
- - TRBJ1-5 TRBV6-1 TGTGCCAGCAGTGAGGTGTATCAGCCCCAGCATTTT CASSEVYQPQHF
- - TRBJ1-5 TRBV19 TGTGCCAGTAGTATACTGACAGATAGCAATCAGCCCCAGCATTTT CASSILTDSNQPQHF
- - TRBJ2-7 TRBV7-3 TGTGCCAGCAGCTTAGTCAACCATCCGTTCGTCGTGCGGGGCTACGAGCAGTACTTC CASSLVNHPFVVRGYEQYF
- - TRBJ1-1 TRBV27 TGTGCCAGCTTACCCCGAGGGACGGACCGGGCTTTCTTT CASLPRGTDRAFF
once - TRBJ1-5 TRBV19 TGTGCCAGTAGTATTAGAGACGGGATTAGCAATCAGCCCCAGCATTTT CASSIRDGISNQPQHF
- - TRBJ2-3 TRBV29-1 TGCAGCGTTGAAAGTGGAGATACGCAGTATTTT CSVESGDTQYF
few - TRBJ1-1 TRBV11-2 TGTGCCAGCAGCTTAGTCGGGGGGGGCACTGAAGCTTTCTTT CASSLVGGGTEAFF
- TRBD2 TRBJ2-1 TRBV28 TGTGCCAGCAGTACCGCCGGGACTAGCAACAATGAGCAGTTCTTC CASSTAGTSNNEQFF
- TRBD1 TRBJ1-2 TRBV5-1 TGCGCCAGCAGCCTAGGGACAGGGACATATGGCTACACCTTC CASSLGTGTYGYTF
once - TRBJ1-5 TRBV6-6 TGTGCCAGCACGACCAGGGATCAGCCCCAGCATTTT CASTTRDQPQHF
- - TRBJ1-3 TRBV30 TGTGCCTGGAGTGTAGGATGGACGTCTAGCTCTGGAAACACCATATATTTT CAWSVGWTSSSGNTIYF
- TRBD1 TRBJ2-3 TRBV2 TGTGCCAGCAAAACTCCCTGGACAGGGGAGGGCACAGATACGCAGTATTTT CASKTPWTGEGTDTQYF
- TRBD1 TRBJ1-2 TRBV5-5 TGTGCCAGCAGCTTGTTGGGACAGGTGGACTATGGCTACACCTTC CASSLLGQVDYGYTF
- - TRBJ1-1 TRBV6-6 TGTGCCAGCAGTTACGTAGACAGGGAAGCTTTCTTT CASSYVDREAFF
- - TRBJ2-3 TRBV7-9 TGTGCCAGCAGCTTAGGAGACACGGCGGATACGCAGTATTTT CASSLGDTADTQYF
once - TRBJ1-3 TRBV5-1 TGCGCCAGCAGCGGAGGGGGGGCCTCTGGAAACACCATATATTTT CASSGGGASGNTIYF
few - TRBJ2-2 TRBV12-3/TRBV12-4 TGTGCCAGCAGTTTCCGGCCCGGGGAGCTGTTTTTT CASSFRPGELFF
- TRBD1 TRBJ1-1 TRBV15 TGTGCCACCAGCAGAGGACAGGGGGCGGTGGAAGCTTTCTTT CATSRGQGAVEAFF
- TRBD1 TRBJ2-3 TRBV11-3 TGTGCCAGCAGCGAGAGCACAGGGGCTAGCACAGATACGCAGTATTTT CASSESTGASTDTQYF
- - TRBJ1-2 TRBV4-2 TGTGCCAGCAGCCCGACTACAGCTTCTAACTATGGCTACACCTTC CASSPTTASNYGYTF
- - TRBJ1-4 TRBV5-6 TGTGCCAGCAGCTTGGCACAGGGCCGCGGCGAAAAACTGTTTTTT CASSLAQGRGEKLFF
- TRBD1 TRBJ2-7 TRBV6-5 TGTGCCAGCAGTTACCAAACCCCGGGACAGGGTCACGAGCAGTACTTC CASSYQTPGQGHEQYF
- - TRBJ2-2 TRBV12-3/TRBV12-4 TGTGCCAGCAGTGGGGTAGTGACCGGGGAGCTGTTTTTT CASSGVVTGELFF
- TRBD1 TRBJ1-3 TRBV5-1 TGCGCCAGCAGCGCTGGGACAGGCTCTGGAAACACCATATATTTT CASSAGTGSGNTIYF
- - TRBJ2-2 TRBV6-5 TGTGCCAGCAAGCTAGCGCAAAACACCGGGGAGCTGTTTTTT CASKLAQNTGELFF
- - TRBJ1-2 TRBV18 TGTGCCAGCTCATCCCGTACGGGGGGGCAGTATGGCTACACCTTC CASSSRTGGQYGYTF
- - TRBJ1-1 TRBV28 TGTGCCAGCAGTTTAGGGGTTAAGAGGAACACTGAAGCTTTCTTT CASSLGVKRNTEAFF
- TRBD1 TRBJ1-3 TRBV28 TGTGCCAGCAGCGGGGGGACAGACCTTTTCTCTGGAAACACCATATATTTT CASSGGTDLFSGNTIYF